This TCR beta chain was retrieved from a study of T-cell reconstitution after alpha-beta-depleted transplantation in children. Researchers prepared the TCRbeta library using unique molecular identifiers, the study reports. TCRdb redid the calling of the PCR reads with MiXCR, one entry per CDR3 protein. Here the sample spans some 250,000 distinct CDR3 sequences, more than 10% being singletons. This clonotype has ten or more counts. Sequenced material: PBMCs from the stem cell graft donor, taken from the stem cell graft. This receptor was taken from a human donor who donated a stem cell graft to a child with acute lymphoblastic leukemia.

The CDR3 here is CASSPLGRGTPDTQYF. The CDR3 region has the DNA TGTGCCAGCAGCCCACTAGGGCGGGGGACCCCAGATACGCAGTATTTT. The J gene is TRBJ2-3, the V gene TRBV7-2; TRBD2 aligns across 7 bases. This CDR3 is built from 16 residues. The trim removed 5 bases at V and 4 bases at J, leaving 12 bases unmatched. Germline CDR1 and CDR2: SGHTA and FQGNSA.